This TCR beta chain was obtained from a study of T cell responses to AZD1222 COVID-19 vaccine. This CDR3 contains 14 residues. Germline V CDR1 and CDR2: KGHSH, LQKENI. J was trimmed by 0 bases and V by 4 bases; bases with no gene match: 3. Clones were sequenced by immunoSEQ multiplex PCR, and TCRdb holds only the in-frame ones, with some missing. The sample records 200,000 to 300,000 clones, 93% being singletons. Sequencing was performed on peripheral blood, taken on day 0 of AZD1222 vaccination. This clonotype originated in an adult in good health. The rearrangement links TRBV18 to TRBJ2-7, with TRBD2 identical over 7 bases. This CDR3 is CASSQAGNSYEQYF. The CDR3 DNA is TGTGCCAGCTCACAAGCGGGGAACTCCTACGAGCAGTACTTC.